This TCR beta chain was identified in a study of vaccination and CD4 T cells after COVID-19. Study background: The post-vaccine samples came a median 72 days after dose two (range 14 to 241). Study-wide results and caveats: For convalescent patients, 304 of the 307 vaccine-specific clones analyzed were classified as spike mono-reactive.

Turning to this clonotype: Its antigen is currently unknown.

The Oncomine TCR Beta short-read assay sequenced DNA from cultured CD4+ T cells. One entry per CDR3 protein results from TCRdb running MiXCR on the PCR reads. Found here are roughly 24,000 distinct CDR3 sequences, approximately 37% of them singletons; the top ten hold under 13%. Treatment specified: approximately 10-day PBMC culture with coronavirus spike peptide pools or control peptides (ViraFEST assay). Germline V gene lookup returns CDR1 SEHNR and CDR2 FQNEAQ (reference sequence). Germline trimming cut 5 bases from V and 6 bases from J; bases unmatched to any gene: 13. The CDR3 spans 16 residues.

The specimen sequenced was CD4+ T cells from blood, cultured in vitro. V usage is TRBV7-9 and J usage is TRBJ2-7, with 10 positions matching TRBD1. The source of this sequence is a human donor who had recovered from COVID-19. The CDR3 coding sequence is TGTGCCAGCAGCCTGATTACCGGGACAGGGGACGGCGAGCAGTACTTC. Protein product: CASSLITGTGDGEQYF.